The source of this T cell receptor (beta chain) is a study of cytomegalovirus exposure and HLA in healthy donors listed by TCRdb under 2017. Regarding the complete study: According to an earlier analysis of several hundred of the donors, roughly 180 million T cells yielded 100 million or so unique TCR beta sequences and approximately 300 Gb of sequence data. An early release covering 550 to 650 HLA-typed donors comprised approximately 290 gigabases of sequencing data and around 80 million unique TCR sequences. Of the approximately 400 genotyped donors, about 80% fell in the genetic ancestry cluster associated with self-reported Caucasian donors. The aim of the study was to test whether cataloging public T cell receptors could identify signatures of past pathogen exposure. The study profiled the T cell repertoires of hundreds of subjects by immunosequencing and related them to cytomegalovirus serostatus. Along with the approximately 670-subject first cohort, a separate validation cohort of some 130 different subjects was used. To predict cytomegalovirus infection status, the study brought together high-throughput TCR immunosequencing, statistical association of individual TCRs with disease status, and machine learning. A later analysis re-examined previously published TCR beta repertoires from about 670 donors and added high-resolution HLA genotyping to investigate patterns of TCR occurrence. Rather than using new phenotypic data, the later analysis identified candidate immune exposures from TCR beta sequences and from how often those sequences occurred across donors. In an earlier analysis of a few hundred of the donors, high-throughput TCR beta sequencing was used to judge whether each TCR beta V gene segment behaved as functional or pseudogenic. Donor age, sex, ethnicity and CMV serostatus were compiled alongside the repertoire data. A later genetic analysis used genome-wide SNP genotypes for about 60% of the 666 donors, treating that subset as a discovery cohort. Every discovery cohort repertoire had been produced on one sequencing platform. Both class I and class II loci were covered by HLA typing, at four-digit resolution. The number of typed donors differed by locus: about 620-630 for A, B, C, DRB1 and DQB1; approximately 540 for DQA1; roughly 600 for DPA1; and around 450 for DPB1. Several DR-DQ haplotypes were treated as single units for association and clustering because of strong linkage in the cohort. Among some 410 genotyped donors of the cohort, an average of about 240,000 unique TCR beta nucleotide sequences was sequenced per donor, of which about 19% were non-productive. The paper as a whole reports these results and caveats: Because some donors lacked HLA typing at each locus, the association tests relied only on the typed subset. A group of highly shared sequence variants was considered likely to be a technical artifact of the sequencing pipeline. When HLA alleles, especially DR and DQ, strongly co-occurred, attributing TCR associations to individual alleles was difficult. In vitro tests confirmed that a few of the cytomegalovirus-associated TCR beta chains recognize cytomegalovirus antigens. In both the original and validation cohorts, the classifier was reported to diagnose cytomegalovirus status with high specificity and sensitivity. Most TCR sequences were observed very rarely across donors, whereas some public TCRs were present in many individuals. Broadly in line with IMGT annotations, most TCR beta V segments showed up in productive rearrangements about 87% or about 30% of the time in an earlier analysis of several hundred of the donors. A further reported finding was that TCR beta sequences accurately predicted the HLA-A and HLA-B alleles for most subjects in the first cohort. For the cohort, immune exposure information was limited to CMV serostatus. Only TCR beta chains were sequenced in this cohort, and the absence of alpha or paired-chain data limited detectable features. In a later analysis, most CMV-associated TCR beta chains were found to appear HLA-restricted, with HLA associations seemingly driven largely by CMV exposure. According to the authors, the approach could potentially be generalized to other disease states and immunological phenotypes. Presence/absence analyses assumed roughly uniform sequencing depth across donors, an assumption that may not hold. Because counts were too low, seventeen rarely observed V segments, including chromosome 9 orphons, were left out of the earlier analysis of several hundred of the donors. V-gene and J-gene trimming of TCR beta chains was associated with a missense DCLRE1C variant in a later genetic analysis, and the association was replicated in an independent cohort. Correlated functional status among segregating V segments might be attributable to linkage disequilibrium, but an unknown experimental factor could not be ruled out. A later analysis found that TCR association rates varied across HLA loci, with DRB1 alleles showing the most associated TCRs and HLA-C alleles the fewest. Compared with the 666-donor mean, donors in an Asian-associated ancestry cluster had fewer N-insertions in productive TCRs, according to a later genetic analysis. A later analysis found that HLA-associated TCR beta chains were more clonally expanded and had lower generation probabilities than equally common non-associated chains. According to a later analysis, parvovirus B19, influenza, CMV and Epstein-Barr virus appeared linked to several top co-occurrence clusters. Some IMGT-functional V segments, including TRBV6-2 and TRBV6-3, could not be told apart with the 87-base-pair reads, so those segments were excluded. A later analysis associated 16,951 TCR beta sequences with specific HLA alleles at a false discovery rate of 0.05. A total of 150 to 200 TCR beta chains were listed by the study as associated with cytomegalovirus.

The cohort was made up of several hundred healthy bone marrow donors. All cohort members were sampled while nominally healthy, although unrecorded immune exposures were likely present. The donor tested CMV seropositive, placing the donor among the approximately 290 seropositive members of the cohort. Each donor provided a peripheral blood sample, and peripheral blood mononuclear cells were used for TCR beta sequencing. Genomic DNA was extracted from the blood cell samples with the Qiagen DNeasy Blood Extraction Kit. The library was generated by the immunoSEQ multiplex PCR assay. For the multiplex PCR, a mixture combining 60 forward primers for TCR Vbeta segments and 13 reverse primers for TCR Jbeta segments was used. The CDR3 region of rearranged TCR beta genes was amplified from genomic DNA by a multiplex PCR assay. On the Illumina HiSeq System, the amplified TCR beta libraries were sequenced as 87-base-pair reads. Processing in the source paper ran as follows. A later analysis tallied 70 million to 100 million unique TCR beta chains across the roughly 610 repertoires, and about 10 million of those chains were shared by two or more donors. Raw reads were error-corrected and collapsed into unique sequences by a nearest-neighbor algorithm in which closely related sequences were merged to remove PCR and sequencing errors. CDR3 sequences were aligned to IMGT reference sequences to assign V, D and J gene segments. For a sequence to be retained, a match of at least six nucleotides was required to both a V gene segment and a J gene segment. A rearrangement counted as productive if the CDR3 had no stop codons and remained in frame with V and J, and every other rearrangement counted as non-productive. CDR3 was defined by IMGT convention, running from the second conserved V-encoded cysteine to the conserved J-encoded phenylalanine. The earlier analysis of more than 450 of the donors excluded sequences that lacked an unambiguous match to a single V gene segment. In an earlier analysis of approximately 560 of the donors, a V segment was called functional when productive rearrangements were above 56.7%, and segregating when the standard deviation between donors exceeded 5%. A statistical classification framework was built for diagnosing cytomegalovirus status from the catalog of TCR beta chain sequences. A later analysis assigned V and J genes by comparing TCR nucleotide sequences with IMGT/GENE-DB human TR gene sequences. The TCRdist pipeline was used in a later analysis to assign CDR3 sequences and most-parsimonious VDJ recombination scenarios. In a later analysis, each TCR beta chain was defined by its CDR3 amino acid sequence together with its V-gene family, and reads lacking a unique V-gene family were excluded. In a later analysis, 550 to 650 highly shared, low-generation-probability nucleotide sequences were removed to address suspected cross-contamination and a sequencing artifact. In a later analysis, a clonal expansion index was calculated for each public chain from normalized within-repertoire ranks of inferred template counts. A later analysis computed generation probabilities with a VDJ recombination model fitted to out-of-frame rearrangements, and checked the results against IGoR. In a later analysis, TCR-TCR, TCR-HLA and TCR-CMV co-occurrence was scored with hypergeometric tests, and a repertoire-size bias correction was applied to TCR pairs. In a later analysis, false discovery rates were estimated by permuting HLA or CMV assignments 20 times. In a later analysis, co-occurring TCRs were grouped using DBSCAN, and TCRdist sequence similarity was added for clustering within HLA-allele-positive subsets. Repertoires with fewer than 30,000 or more than 120,000 public chains were left out of co-occurrence clustering, as were a handful of repertoires with anomalous nucleotide sharing. In its TCRdb copy, this immuneACCESS table keeps in-frame sequences only and misses some clones. Where compared with another copy, unresolved V genes explain less than half of these, and the others have no known cause. V, J and clone size derive from that table, while D and trimming were established from the DNA sequence. The sample contains under 200,000 clones, about 63% of them found a single time. Jointly, the top ten make up less than 3.5% of the sample.

This clone was counted between two and nine times. The antigen it binds to is not known. Base qualities are not provided; no much larger clone lies one nucleotide away. CDR1 and CDR2 are read off the germline V gene as SGHRS and YFSETQ. Measured from the cysteine to the phenylalanine, the CDR3 is 15 residues long. Only CDR3 DNA remains: 45 bases, in frame from the first base. V sheds 1 base and J sheds 1 base, leaving 11 bases between their ends. The TCR was taken from a woman aged 35 to 49 in good health and CMV-seropositive. The sequencing input was PBMCs. The rearranged segments are TRBV5-1 and TRBJ2-5; TRBD1 is a weak D gene call, 6 bases matching. In nucleotides, the sequence is TGCGCCAGCAGCTTGTTGGGGGCTATCCAAGAGACCCAGTACTTC. Translated, this is CASSLLGAIQETQYF.